Described below is a single T cell receptor beta chain sequence and its context. This sample was taken from a study of control samples from healthy donors and cancer patients. The method was immunoSEQ multiplex PCR; TCRdb's version includes in-frame clones alone and lacks a portion of them. Of approximately 58,000 clones listed, about 85% were seen once; the top ten hold over 12%. The CDR3 loop spans 14 amino acids. Trimming took 4 bases from V and 6 from J; bases not matched to a gene: 8. Germline loops: CDR1 SGHNT, CDR2 YYREEE (reference sequence). The sequence was obtained from a man in his sixties with head and neck cancer. The gene calls are TRBV5-4 and TRBJ2-3; 7 bases match TRBD1. Sample: PBMCs. The CDR3 spells CASSRDSALDTQYF. The CDR3 DNA reads TGTGCCAGCAGCCGGGACAGCGCTCTGGATACGCAGTATTTT.